One sample yielded the 5 T cell receptor beta chains listed below, sequenced in a study of identical twins (dated by TCRdb to the mid-2010s). Library preparation employed 5' RACE. Data came from an Illumina HiSeq 2000. TCRdb passed the public sequencing reads through fastp at Q25 and MiXCR, retaining productive beta sequences. One record per CDR3 amino acid sequence lists the most common genes and DNA. The sample table records 420,000 or so distinct CDR3 sequences; under 20% of these occur just once. About 12% of the sample is in the top ten clones. Sequenced input: naive T cells sorted from blood. The cell subset or site label of this sample denotes: cells isolated with a human naive T-cell isolation kit. These receptors were collected from a man in his fifties or sixties in good health.

This chain connects TRBV7-2 to TRBJ2-1; 16 bases map to TRBD2. The ends lost 5 bases at V and 7 bases at J; junction bases unmatched: 5. The CDR3 is made up of 16 amino acids. Germline-derived CDR1 and CDR2 are SGHTA and FQGNSA. The CDR3 nucleotides are TGTGCCAGCAGCGGGACTAGCGGGAGGGCGCGGAATGAGCAGTTCTTC. It translates to CASSGTSGRARNEQFF.

This sequence joins TRBV5-1 and TRBJ2-4; tentative D call: TRBD2 (5 bases). CDR3 length equals 12 residues. V lost 1 base to trimming and J lost 9 bases, with 8 bases between them. Germline V lookup: CDR1 SGHRS, CDR2 YFSETQ. In DNA form, the CDR3 reads TGCGCCAGCAGCTTGAGTGAGGGCATTCAGTACTTC. Translated, it gives CASSLSEGIQYF.

With regard to this clonotype: One base away lies a much larger clone, so this may be a sequencing read error. V is TRBV20-1 and J is TRBJ2-1, with 9 bases fitting TRBD2. The germline gives CDR1 DFQATT, CDR2 SNEGSKA (reference sequence). The CDR3 is 15 amino acids. The CDR3 spells CSARPSGNPYKEQFF. CDR3 sequence (DNA): TGCAGTGCTCGACCTAGCGGGAACCCTTACAAAGAGCAGTTCTTC.

The chain carries TRBV29-1 and TRBJ1-6, with 8 bases aligning to TRBD1. From germline, CDR1 is SQVTM and CDR2 ANQGSEA. CDR3 length equals 13 residues. V shed 6 bases and J 7 bases; nucleotides not matched to a gene: 5. The DNA for the CDR3 is TGCAGCGTACGGACAGGGTCGAATTCACCCCTCCACTTT. Its protein product is CSVRTGSNSPLHF. Filled out from reference TRBV29-1 and TRBJ1-6, the complete variable domain reads SAVISQKPSRDICQRGTSLTIQCQVDSQVTMMFWYRQQPGQSLTLIATANQGSEATYESGFVIDKFPISRPNLTFSTLTVSNMSPEDSSIYLCSVRTGSNSPLHFGNGTRLTVT.

The chain carries TRBV6-2 or TRBV6-3 and TRBJ1-2; 9 nucleotides line up with TRBD1. Germline V gene data show CDR1 as MNHEY and CDR2 as SVGEGT. This CDR3 comprises 12 residues. V trimming: 6 bases; J trimming: 6 bases; junction bases outside the gene matches: 2. CDR3 in amino acids: CASRQGADGYTF. The CDR3 region has the DNA TGTGCCAGCAGACAGGGGGCTGATGGCTACACCTTC.